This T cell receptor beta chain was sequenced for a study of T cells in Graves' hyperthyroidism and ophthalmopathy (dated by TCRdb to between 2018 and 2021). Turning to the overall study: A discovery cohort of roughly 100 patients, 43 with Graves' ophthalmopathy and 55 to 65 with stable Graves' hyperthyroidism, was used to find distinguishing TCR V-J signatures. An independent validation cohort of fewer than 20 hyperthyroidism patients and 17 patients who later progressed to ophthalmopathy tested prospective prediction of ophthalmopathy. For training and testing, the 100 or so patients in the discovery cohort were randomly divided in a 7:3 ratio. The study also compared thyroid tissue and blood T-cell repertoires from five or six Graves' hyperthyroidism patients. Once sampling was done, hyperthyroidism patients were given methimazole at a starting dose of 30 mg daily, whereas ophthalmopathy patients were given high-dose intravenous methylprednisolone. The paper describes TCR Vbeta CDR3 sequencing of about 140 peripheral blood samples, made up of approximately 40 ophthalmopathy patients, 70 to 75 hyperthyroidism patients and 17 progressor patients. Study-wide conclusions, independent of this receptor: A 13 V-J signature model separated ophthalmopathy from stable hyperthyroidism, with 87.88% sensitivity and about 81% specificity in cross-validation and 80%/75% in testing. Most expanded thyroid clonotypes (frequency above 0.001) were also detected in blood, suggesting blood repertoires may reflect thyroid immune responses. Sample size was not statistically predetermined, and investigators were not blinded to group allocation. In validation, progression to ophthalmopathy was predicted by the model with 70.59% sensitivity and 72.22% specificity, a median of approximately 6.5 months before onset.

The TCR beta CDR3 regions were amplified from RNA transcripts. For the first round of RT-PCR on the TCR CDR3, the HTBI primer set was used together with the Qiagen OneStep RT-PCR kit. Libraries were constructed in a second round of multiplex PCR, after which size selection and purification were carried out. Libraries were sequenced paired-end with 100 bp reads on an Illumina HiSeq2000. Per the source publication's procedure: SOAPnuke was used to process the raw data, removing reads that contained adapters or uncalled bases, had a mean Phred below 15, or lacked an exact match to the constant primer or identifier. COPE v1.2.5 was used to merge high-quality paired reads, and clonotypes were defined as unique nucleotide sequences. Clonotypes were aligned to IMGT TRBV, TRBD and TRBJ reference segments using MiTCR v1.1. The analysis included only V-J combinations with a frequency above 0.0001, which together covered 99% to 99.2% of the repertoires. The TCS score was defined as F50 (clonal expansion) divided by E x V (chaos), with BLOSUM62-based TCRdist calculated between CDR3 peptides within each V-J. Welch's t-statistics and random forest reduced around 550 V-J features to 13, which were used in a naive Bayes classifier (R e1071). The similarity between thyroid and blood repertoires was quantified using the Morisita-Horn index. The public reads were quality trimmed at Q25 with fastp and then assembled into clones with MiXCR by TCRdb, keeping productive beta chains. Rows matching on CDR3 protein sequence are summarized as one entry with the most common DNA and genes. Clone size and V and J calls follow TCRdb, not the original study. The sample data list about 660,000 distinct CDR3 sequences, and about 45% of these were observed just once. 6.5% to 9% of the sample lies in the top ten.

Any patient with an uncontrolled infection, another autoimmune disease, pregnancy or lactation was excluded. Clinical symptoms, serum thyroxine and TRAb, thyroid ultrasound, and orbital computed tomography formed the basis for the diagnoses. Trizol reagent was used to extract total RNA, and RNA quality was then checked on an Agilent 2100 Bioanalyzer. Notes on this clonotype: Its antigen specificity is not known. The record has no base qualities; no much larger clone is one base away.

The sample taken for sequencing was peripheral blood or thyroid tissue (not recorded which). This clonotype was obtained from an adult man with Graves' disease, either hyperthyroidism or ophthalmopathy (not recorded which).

In nucleotide form, the sequence is TGTGCCAGCAGGGGACAGGGGGCTTTTCAGCCCCAGCATTTT. The resulting protein is CASRGQGAFQPQHF. The chain uses TRBV19 and TRBJ1-5, with 12 bases matching TRBD1. The CDR3 holds 14 amino acids from the cysteine to the phenylalanine. The read is trimmed to its CDR3 DNA, 42 bases read in frame from base 1. Taken from the germline V gene (reference sequence), the CDR1 and CDR2 loops are LNHDA and SQIVND. The junction shows trimming of 9 bases on V and 6 bases on J, and the gene matches do not reach 6 bases of it.